One and the same sample provided the 20 T cell receptor beta chains below, sequenced in a study of blood T cell repertoires in COVID-19. Some clones are missing from TCRdb's copy, which holds only in-frame ones; the method was immunoSEQ multiplex PCR. The sample contains some 88,000 clones, 80% to 90% of which appear only once. Sequenced sample: peripheral blood. The receptors stem from a man in his 60s with acute or convalescent COVID-19.

The chain joins TRBV19 to TRBJ1-6; no firm D call. The CDR3 spans 14 residues. Trimming cost V 6 bases and J 0 bases, with 6 bases left between them. Per germline, CDR1 LNHDA and CDR2 SQIVND (reference sequence). CDR3 nucleotides: TGTGCCAGTAGGCCTAGCTCCTATAATTCACCCCTCCACTTT. This gives the protein CASRPSSYNSPLHF.

The CDR3 region is CSVERQSGYTF. The CDR3, as DNA: TGCAGCGTTGAGCGGCAGTCTGGCTACACCTTC. This chain joins TRBV29-1 and TRBJ1-2; D is uncertain. The CDR3 is 11 residues long. Trimming took 3 bases from V and 7 from J, leaving 9 bases between them. CDR1 SQVTM and CDR2 ANQGSEA come from the germline V gene.

The CDR3 DNA is TGCAGCGTTGCAACCGGGACAGCCCTTTACGAGCAGTACTTC. This gives the protein CSVATGTALYEQYF. The V call is TRBV29-1, the J call TRBJ2-7; 7 bases line up with TRBD1. Looked up from germline, CDR1 is SQVTM and CDR2 is ANQGSEA. With V trimmed by 4 bases and J by 4 bases, 10 bases remained unmatched. The CDR3 is made up of 14 amino acids.

V is TRBV30 and J is TRBJ1-1; D not certain. CDR1 is GTSNPN, CDR2 SVGIG, per germline (reference sequence). The CDR3 runs to 13 residues. V was shortened by 4 bases and J by 1 base, with 10 bases between the two germline ends. The CDR3 DNA sequence: TGTGCCTGGACGACACAAAGGAACACTGAAGCTTTCTTT. This gives the protein CAWTTQRNTEAFF.

The chain couples TRBV7-2 to TRBJ2-3, with D maybe TRBD1 (5 bases). This CDR3 contains 13 residues. V shed 3 bases and J shed 2 bases, with 6 bases lying between them. Germline loops: CDR1 SGHTA, CDR2 FQGNSA. CDR3 sequence reads: CASSLGPTDTQYF. CDR3 sequence (DNA): TGTGCCAGCAGCTTGGGGCCCACAGATACGCAGTATTTT. The full variable domain, rest sourced from reference TRBV7-2 and TRBJ2-3, is GAGVSQSPSNKVTEKGKDVELRCDPISGHTALYWYRQSLGQGLEFLIYFQGNSAPDKSGLPSDRFSAERTGGSVSTLTIQRTQQEDSAVYLCASSLGPTDTQYFGPGTRLTVL.

The rearrangement links TRBV30 to TRBJ2-2, with D tentatively TRBD2 (5 bases). The CDR3 has 15 amino acids. CDR1 is GTSNPN, CDR2 SVGIG, per germline (reference sequence). V was shortened by 3 bases and J by 4 bases, with 15 bases between the two germline ends. The CDR3, as DNA: TGTGCCTGGAGGGCAACCCCGGGAAGCACCGGGGAGCTGTTTTTT. Translated: CAWRATPGSTGELFF.

The sample holds one count of this clone. The V gene is TRBV2, the J gene TRBJ1-2, with D perhaps TRBD1 (6 bases). V was clipped by 6 bases and J by 4 bases, with 9 bases between them. The CDR3 spans 12 residues. Germline V gene lookup returns CDR1 SNHLY and CDR2 FYNNEI. CDR3 in amino acids: CASSWTAYGYTF. The DNA of the CDR3 is TGTGCCAGCAGCTGGACAGCCTATGGCTACACCTTC.

CDR3 coding DNA: TGTGCCACCGCGACAGCTACTAACTATGGCTACACCTTC. It translates to CATATATNYGYTF. The rearrangement uses TRBV25-1 and TRBJ1-2; TRBD1 might be the D (5 bases). Looked up from germline, CDR1 is MGHDK and CDR2 is SYGVNS. The V end lost 10 bases, the J end lost 0 bases, and 12 bases lay between the germline ends. CDR3 length: 13 amino acids.

This clone was counted ten times or more. V is TRBV9 and J is TRBJ1-2, with 7 bases identical to TRBD1. The V and J ends lost 0 bases and 2 bases, in that order; junction bases with no gene match: 4. This CDR3 has 15 residues. The germline V gene encodes CDR1 SGDLS and CDR2 YYNGEE. The DNA of the CDR3 is TGTGCCAGCAGCGTAGGGGGACAGACAAACTATGGCTACACCTTC. Protein sequence: CASSVGGQTNYGYTF.

The J gene is TRBJ1-2, the V gene TRBV5-6; D gene unclear. The CDR3 runs 14 residues. Germline CDR1 SGHDT, CDR2 YYEEEE. The V gene lost 4 bases and the J gene lost 6 bases, with 16 bases spanning the gap. The CDR3 is CASSPGSVINGYTF. The CDR3 region has the DNA TGTGCCAGCAGCCCCGGGTCGGTCATCAATGGCTACACCTTC.

The chain is built from TRBV2 and TRBJ2-5; D may be TRBD2 (5 bases). The V gene lost 3 bases and the J gene lost 3 bases, with 8 bases spanning the gap. Germline V gene lookup returns CDR1 SNHLY and CDR2 FYNNEI. This CDR3 comprises 13 residues. Written as DNA, the CDR3 is TGTGCCAGCAGTGACGGGCGGGAAGAGACCCAGTACTTC. It specifies CASSDGREETQYF.

CDR3 loop: CASSFPTGFYGYTF. The CDR3 DNA sequence: TGTGCCAGCAGCTTCCCGACCGGGTTCTATGGCTACACCTTC. V usage is TRBV7-9 and J usage is TRBJ1-2, with no clear D. Germline CDR1 is SEHNR and CDR2 is FQNEAQ (reference sequence). CDR3 length: 14 residues. Between the trimmed V and J ends, which lost 3 bases and 4 bases, there was a span of 12 bases.

V and J are TRBV6-5 and TRBJ1-5; possibly TRBD1 for D (6 bases). Germline V gene data show CDR1 as MNHEY and CDR2 as SVGAGI. The CDR3 is 15 amino acids. V lost 6 bases and J 5 bases, leaving 17 bases between the germline ends. This chain's CDR3 is CASRREGGRDQPQHF. In DNA form, the CDR3 reads TGTGCCAGCAGGAGAGAGGGGGGGCGCGATCAGCCCCAGCATTTT.

The chain is built from TRBV19 and TRBJ1-2, with 9 positions matching TRBD1. CDR3 length equals 13 residues. After removal of 4 bases from V and 8 bases from J, the junction contained 5 bases not matched to a gene. From germline, CDR1 is LNHDA and CDR2 SQIVND (reference sequence). This CDR3 is CASSTQGARGYTF. In DNA, the CDR3 is TGTGCCAGTAGTACACAGGGGGCGAGGGGCTACACCTTC.

The chain uses TRBV5-1 and TRBJ1-1, with 11 bases lining up with TRBD1. CDR1 is SGHRS and CDR2 is YFSETQ in the germline V gene. The CDR3 contains 17 residues. The V gene end was trimmed by 4 bases and the J gene end by 1 base; junction bases not matched to a gene: 9. CDR3 residues: CASSMTGQGVSNTEAFF. Here the CDR3 DNA reads TGCGCCAGCAGCATGACGGGACAGGGGGTTTCGAACACTGAAGCTTTCTTT.

V is TRBV19 and J is TRBJ1-4; D might be TRBD1 (5 bases). Germline V gene lookup returns CDR1 LNHDA and CDR2 SQIVND (reference sequence). The V gene lost 4 bases and the J gene lost 2 bases, with 14 bases spanning the gap. The CDR3 is 16 amino acids. CDR3 protein: CASSTTESFTNEKLFF. DNA for the CDR3: TGTGCCAGTAGTACGACAGAAAGTTTCACTAATGAAAAACTGTTTTTT.

The V call is TRBV11-3, the J call TRBJ2-5; tentative D call: TRBD1 (5 bases). The CDR3 spans 15 residues. The germline V gene encodes CDR1 SGHNT and CDR2 YENEEA. Trimming took 1 base from V and 5 from J, leaving 14 bases between them. The CDR3 region is CASSLGGRADETQYF. CDR3 nucleotides: TGTGCCAGCAGCTTAGGGGGCAGGGCGGACGAGACCCAGTACTTC.

This clone was detected a few times. V usage is TRBV27 and J usage is TRBJ1-5; 9 nucleotides match TRBD1. The CDR3 totals 15 residues. The germline V gene encodes CDR1 MNHEY and CDR2 SMNVEV (reference sequence). The junction had 8 bases not matched to a gene; V was cut back by 7 bases and J by 4 bases. The CDR3 sequence: CASKIGQGPNQPQHF. CDR3 coding DNA: TGTGCCAGCAAAATCGGACAGGGGCCGAATCAGCCCCAGCATTTT.

The CDR3 sequence: CASSLDWRTGELFF. The CDR3 bases are TGTGCCAGCAGCTTAGATTGGCGGACCGGGGAGCTGTTTTTT. This rearrangement joins TRBV11-3 to TRBJ2-2, with D unresolved. This CDR3 has 14 amino acids. V gave up 0 bases and J gave up 5 bases, with 7 bases separating them. Germline-derived CDR1 and CDR2 are SGHNT and YENEEA.

The chain is built from TRBV18 and TRBJ2-3; TRBD1 agrees at 11 bases. The CDR3 sequence is 15 residues long. The germline gives CDR1 KGHSH, CDR2 LQKENI. V trimming: 4 bases; J trimming: 4 bases; junction bases outside the gene matches: 4. CDR3 DNA sequence: TGTGCCAGCTCACTCGGGACAGGGGGAGCAGATACGCAGTATTTT. This codes for CASSLGTGGADTQYF.